The 6 T cell receptor beta chains given below trace back to one sample, sequenced in a study of blood T cell repertoires in COVID-19. The repertoire was sequenced with immunoSEQ multiplex PCR; TCRdb's copy has only in-frame clones and lacks some. The sample shows approximately 230,000 clones, around 83% of them seen only once. The sequencing input was peripheral blood. The source of these receptors is a man older than 75 with acute or convalescent COVID-19.

V gene TRBV3-1 (or the pseudogene TRBV3-2) combines with J gene TRBJ2-5; 8 bases agree with TRBD1. The V and J ends lost 2 bases and 4 bases, in that order; junction bases with no gene match: 12. Germline V gives CDR1 LGHDT, CDR2 YNNKEL (reference sequence). CDR3 length equals 17 residues. The CDR3 spells CASSQSPNQGARETQYF. The CDR3 nucleotides read TGTGCCAGCAGCCAATCCCCTAACCAGGGGGCTCGAGAGACCCAGTACTTC.

There are a few counts of this clone. CDR3 in DNA: TGTGCCAGCAGTGCCGCAGGGCCTGGAGGCTACACCTTC. This gives the protein CASSAAGPGGYTF. The chain employs TRBV6-2 or TRBV6-3 and TRBJ1-2, with a possible D match to TRBD1 (5 bases). Germline V gene sequence: CDR1 MNHEY, CDR2 SVGEGT. The CDR3 loop spans 13 amino acids. The V gene lost 5 bases and the J gene lost 8 bases, with 15 bases spanning the gap.

The CDR3 is CASSPGRGGATNEKLFF. Here the CDR3 DNA reads TGTGCCAGCTCTCCGGGCAGGGGCGGTGCAACTAATGAAAAACTGTTTTTT. The chain combines TRBV28 with TRBJ1-4; TRBD1 is a possible D gene (6 bases). Trimming left V 8 bases short and J 0 bases short, with 19 bases between. Germline V lookup: CDR1 MDHEN, CDR2 SYDVKM. The CDR3 is 17 amino acids.

This chain connects TRBV19 to TRBJ1-5; TRBD1 agrees at 7 bases. The CDR3 covers 17 residues. Germline V gene sequence: CDR1 LNHDA, CDR2 SQIVND (reference sequence). V was clipped by 5 bases and J by 4 bases; unmatched bases: 14. CDR3 region: CASSFSGQDRINQPQHF. The CDR3 region has the DNA TGTGCCAGTAGTTTCTCCGGGCAGGACAGGATAAATCAGCCCCAGCATTTT.

The CDR3 sequence: CSPKRLGEQFF. The CDR3 bases are TGCAGTCCTAAACGCCTCGGTGAGCAGTTCTTC. This rearrangement joins TRBV20-1 to TRBJ2-1; D remains unclear. The CDR3 length is 11 residues. Trimming left V 8 bases short and J 9 bases short, with 14 bases between. Germline values: CDR1 DFQATT, CDR2 SNEGSKA (reference sequence).

This clone was seen a handful of times. V usage is TRBV9 and J usage is TRBJ2-3; TRBD2 matches at 7 bases. The V segment lost 0 bases and the J segment 3 bases; nucleotides outside the gene matches: 7. CDR3 length equals 16 residues. The germline V gene has CDR1 SGDLS and CDR2 YYNGEE. The DNA for the CDR3 is TGTGCCAGCAGCGTAGGGATTAGCGGGTATACAGATACGCAGTATTTT. Translation gives CASSVGISGYTDTQYF.